The next 14 T cell receptor beta chains were all read from a single sample in a study of cytomegalovirus exposure and HLA in healthy donors. Primers included in the PCR were 60 Vbeta and 13 Jbeta primers. Assay: immunoSEQ multiplex PCR; the TCRdb copy retains only in-frame clones and omits some. The sample shows 90,000 to 150,000 clones, about 72% of them seen only once. The specimen was PBMCs. These receptors came from a man aged 45-65 years in good health and CMV-seropositive.

V and J are TRBV6-5 and TRBJ2-3; 7 nucleotides align to TRBD1. Germline loops: CDR1 MNHEY, CDR2 SVGAGI. The CDR3 has 13 amino acids. J lost 0 bases, V lost 6 bases, and 0 bases had no gene match. CDR3 residues: CASRGQSTDTQYF. The CDR3 DNA reads as TGTGCCAGCAGGGGACAGAGCACAGATACGCAGTATTTT.

This chain links TRBV27 with TRBJ1-5, with 11 bases lining up with TRBD1. Germline CDR1 MNHEY, CDR2 SMNVEV (reference sequence). This CDR3 is 16 amino acids long. Trimming took 6 bases from V and 5 from J; bases not matched to a gene: 9. CDR3 nucleotides: TGTGCCAGCAGAAGGAGGGGACAGGGGGGTTATCAGCCCCAGCATTTT. Translation gives CASRRRGQGGYQPQHF.

This sequence joins TRBV4-2 and TRBJ1-2; 9 bases map to TRBD1. The CDR3 extends over 16 amino acids. Germline assignment: CDR1 LGHNA and CDR2 YNFKEQ. The V gene end was trimmed by 1 base and the J gene end by 7 bases; junction bases not matched to a gene: 10. In DNA form, the CDR3 reads TGTGCCAGCAGCCAAGCCCGGACAGGGGCTTTGAGTGGCTACACCTTC. This codes for CASSQARTGALSGYTF.

The chain combines TRBV7-9 with TRBJ1-1; maybe TRBD1 (5 bases). Germline lookup yields CDR1 SEHNR and CDR2 FQNEAQ (reference sequence). There are 12 residues in the CDR3. The V gene lost 0 bases and the J gene lost 6 bases, with 5 bases spanning the gap. The CDR3 nucleotides read TGTGCCAGCAGCTTAGCAGGGGCTGAAGCTTTCTTT. This encodes CASSLAGAEAFF.

The rearrangement uses TRBV27 and TRBJ1-1; D gene unclear. From germline, CDR1 is MNHEY and CDR2 SMNVEV (reference sequence). The CDR3 totals 15 residues. Between the trimmed V and J ends, which lost 4 bases and 5 bases, there was a span of 17 bases. As DNA, the CDR3 is TGTGCCAGCAGTTACCTCGCGATGGGCGGGACTGAAGCTTTCTTT. It translates to CASSYLAMGGTEAFF.

This chain joins TRBV28 and TRBJ2-1, with D possibly TRBD1 on 5 matching bases. The germline CDR1 and CDR2 sequences are MDHEN and SYDVKM. The CDR3 contains 15 residues. V was pared by 8 bases and J by 2 bases, with 16 bases between. The CDR3 sequence: CASGWGGSPYNEQFF. CDR3 sequence (DNA): TGTGCCAGCGGGTGGGGCGGTAGCCCCTACAATGAGCAGTTCTTC.

CDR3 sequence: CASSHNRGRNEKLFF. The CDR3 nucleotides read TGTGCCAGCAGCCACAACAGGGGGCGAAATGAAAAACTGTTTTTT. J is TRBJ1-4 and V is TRBV7-8; 9 bases are a match to TRBD1. The CDR3 runs 15 residues. Germline CDR1 SGHVS, CDR2 FQNEAQ. Trimming removed 5 bases from V and 5 bases from J; junction bases left unmatched: 6. Together with reference TRBV7-8 and TRBJ1-4, the CDR3 gives the full variable domain: GAGVSQSPRYKVAKRGQDVALRCDPISGHVSLFWYQQALGQGPEFLTYFQNEAQLDKSGLPSDRFFAERPEGSVSTLKIQRTQQEDSAVYLCASSHNRGRNEKLFFGSGTQLSVL.

The chain is built from TRBV9 and TRBJ2-1, with D perhaps TRBD2 (6 bases). This CDR3 has 14 residues. CDR1 and CDR2 (germline): SGDLS, YYNGEE. Trimming stripped 3 bases from V and 2 bases from J, with 9 bases between. The CDR3 is CASSERGTYNEQFF. The CDR3 DNA sequence: TGTGCCAGCAGCGAGCGCGGGACCTACAATGAGCAGTTCTTC. The variable domain in full, with the rest retrieved from reference TRBV9 and TRBJ2-1, is DSGVTQTPKHLITATGQRVTLRCSPRSGDLSVYWYQQSLDQGLQFLIQYYNGEERAKGNILERFSAQQFPDLHSELNLSSLELGDSALYFCASSERGTYNEQFFGPGTRLTVL.

The chain couples TRBV2 to TRBJ2-3; 11 bases are a match to TRBD2. CDR1 is SNHLY, CDR2 FYNNEI, per germline. The CDR3 length is 14 residues. Trimming at V came to 7 bases and at J to 7 bases, leaving 7 bases not matched to a gene. The CDR3 spells CASTPGTSGHTQYF. The CDR3 DNA sequence: TGTGCCAGCACCCCCGGGACTAGCGGCCATACGCAGTATTTT.

The chain combines TRBV6-1 with TRBJ2-7; the D is unclear. Germline V lookup: CDR1 MNHNS, CDR2 SASEGT. Trimming took 5 bases from V and 0 from J, leaving 11 bases between them. This CDR3 is 14 amino acids long. The CDR3 here is CASSPHLVSYEQYF. For the CDR3, the DNA is TGTGCCAGCAGTCCCCACTTGGTCTCCTACGAGCAGTACTTC.

The gene calls are TRBV27 and TRBJ1-5; no firm D call. From germline, CDR1 is MNHEY and CDR2 SMNVEV (reference sequence). The CDR3 spans 13 residues. Between the trimmed V and J ends, which lost 3 bases and 2 bases, there was a span of 5 bases. Here the CDR3 reads CASSLSRNQPQHF. CDR3 nucleotides: TGTGCCAGCAGTTTGAGCCGCAATCAGCCCCAGCATTTT.

This chain joins TRBV9 and TRBJ1-1, with TRBD1 as a possible D gene (6 bases). Germline assignment: CDR1 SGDLS and CDR2 YYNGEE. This CDR3 contains 15 residues. The germline V and J ends were trimmed by 0 bases and 1 base, with 10 bases remaining between them. Here the CDR3 DNA reads TGTGCCAGCAGCGTAGATGGACAGCGGAACACTGAAGCTTTCTTT. It codes for CASSVDGQRNTEAFF.

This sequence joins TRBV19 and TRBJ1-1; 12 bases line up with TRBD1. CDR1 LNHDA and CDR2 SQIVND come from the germline V gene (reference sequence). V lost 6 bases to trimming and J lost 4 bases; unmatched junction nucleotides: 9. CDR3 size: 16 residues. The CDR3 bases are TGTGCCAGTAGCCCGGGACAGGGGGCTCGTGGCACTGAAGCTTTCTTT. Protein product: CASSPGQGARGTEAFF.

Notes on this clone: Within the sample, other DNA sequences also encode this same CDR3. The DNA for the CDR3 is TGTGCCATCAGTGAGAGTTCAGGGAACAATCAGCCCCAGCATTTT. Residues: CAISESSGNNQPQHF. J is TRBJ1-5 and V is TRBV10-3, with a tentative D call TRBD1 (5 bases). Germline assignment: CDR1 ENHRY and CDR2 SYGVKD. V was shortened by 2 bases and J by 3 bases, with 11 bases between the two germline ends. The CDR3 extends over 15 amino acids.